The TCR beta chain under discussion was sequenced for a study of T cells in Graves' hyperthyroidism and ophthalmopathy. As for the study in general: Any treatment followed the collection of peripheral blood at initial diagnosis.

This CDR3 is 13 amino acids long. Germline V CDR1 and CDR2: MNHNS, SASEGT. V dropped 11 bases and J dropped 1; count of bases not matched to a gene: 7. The investigators amplified TCR beta CDR3 regions from RNA transcripts. During a first-round RT-PCR of the TCR CDR3, the HTBI primer set was used. Using its own MiXCR run on the multiplex PCR reads, TCRdb lists one record per CDR3 protein. The sample has a few hundred thousand distinct CDR3 sequences; approximately 18% are singletons. Study-level points and caveats: Peripheral blood also featured most of the thyroid clonotypes expanded above 0.001.

Comments on this clonotype: Its antigen remains unidentified.

This TCR was recovered from a man between 50 and 59 years old with Graves' ophthalmopathy. The sample consisted of blood. The rearrangement uses TRBV6-1 and TRBJ1-1; 7 nucleotides match TRBD1. Here the CDR3 DNA reads TGTGCCGCATCTCGGGACAGGAACACTGAAGCTTTCTTT. This translates into CAASRDRNTEAFF.